These T cell receptor beta chains were read from a single sample in a study of T cell repertoires in cytomegalovirus infection. MiXCR was run by TCRdb on the reads, yielding one entry per CDR3 protein. The top ten clones hold 18% of a sample with hundreds of thousands of distinct CDR3 sequences, 30% to 40% of them seen once. What these receptors recognize is not known. Material: cultured PBMCs, obtained from culture after CMV antigen stimulation. Receptors originate from a human donor in good health (CMV status not recorded). Some clones in this sample may be carry-over from other donors' samples. Each CDR3 is given with its conserved first and last residue. Each record gives: CDR3 protein, CDR3 DNA, J gene, V gene, clone size, D gene. D genes are given only for firm matches. Clone size, where shown, is once, few, many, or a class for clones that have expanded.

CDR3 protein: CASSAGPPNEQFF
CDR3 DNA: TGTGCCAGCAGCGCTGGACCCCCCAATGAGCAGTTCTTC
J gene: TRBJ2-1
V gene: TRBV7-8
clone size: few
D gene: -

CDR3 protein: CASSRFNRGNQPQHF
CDR3 DNA: TGTGCCAGCAGCCGTTTCAACAGGGGGAATCAGCCCCAGCATTTT
J gene: TRBJ1-5
V gene: TRBV7-9
clone size: -
D gene: TRBD1

CDR3 protein: CASSLWAGGMVNEKLFF
CDR3 DNA: TGTGCCAGCAGCCTCTGGGCAGGGGGCATGGTTAATGAAAAACTGTTTTTT
J gene: TRBJ1-4
V gene: TRBV5-4
clone size: many
D gene: TRBD1

CDR3 protein: CASRRAGENGYTF
CDR3 DNA: TGCGCCAGCAGACGCGCAGGGGAGAATGGCTACACCTTC
J gene: TRBJ1-2
V gene: TRBV4-1
clone size: -
D gene: -

CDR3 protein: CASSSLGTSIPQYF
CDR3 DNA: TGTGCCAGCAGCTCCCTAGGGACTAGCATTCCGCAGTATTTT
J gene: TRBJ2-3
V gene: TRBV7-2
clone size: many
D gene: TRBD2

CDR3 protein: CASSLIGGYTF
CDR3 DNA: TGTGCCAGCAGCTTAATCGGTGGCTACACCTTC
J gene: TRBJ1-2
V gene: TRBV7-9
clone size: -
D gene: -

CDR3 protein: CASSLQGMKSYNEQFF
CDR3 DNA: TGTGCCAGCAGCTTACAGGGGATGAAATCCTACAATGAGCAGTTCTTC
J gene: TRBJ2-1
V gene: TRBV7-6
clone size: -
D gene: -

CDR3 protein: CASSLALSGNTEAFF
CDR3 DNA: TGTGCCAGCAGCTTAGCGCTATCTGGGAACACTGAAGCTTTCTTT
J gene: TRBJ1-1
V gene: TRBV7-6
clone size: few
D gene: -

CDR3 protein: CSAFNKKPNTEAFF
CDR3 DNA: TGCAGTGCCTTTAACAAGAAACCGAACACTGAAGCTTTCTTT
J gene: TRBJ1-1
V gene: TRBV20-1
clone size: few
D gene: -

CDR3 protein: CSASQFNQPQHF
CDR3 DNA: TGCAGTGCTAGCCAGTTTAATCAGCCCCAGCATTTT
J gene: TRBJ1-5
V gene: TRBV20-1
clone size: -
D gene: -

CDR3 protein: CASSFLYNQPQHF
CDR3 DNA: TGTGCCAGCAGCTTTCTTTACAATCAGCCCCAGCATTTT
J gene: TRBJ1-5
V gene: TRBV7-2
clone size: -
D gene: -

CDR3 protein: CASSPRGAASSYNEQFF
CDR3 DNA: TGTGCCAGCAGCCCTCGGGGAGCGGCCAGCTCCTACAATGAGCAGTTCTTC
J gene: TRBJ2-1
V gene: TRBV7-2
clone size: few
D gene: -

CDR3 protein: CASSFIGAGGYTF
CDR3 DNA: TGTGCCAGCAGCTTCATCGGGGCTGGGGGCTACACCTTC
J gene: TRBJ1-2
V gene: TRBV5-6
clone size: -
D gene: -

CDR3 protein: CASSFTGETPYTF
CDR3 DNA: TGTGCCAGCAGTTTTACAGGGGAAACTCCCTACACCTTC
J gene: TRBJ1-2
V gene: TRBV27
clone size: -
D gene: TRBD1

CDR3 protein: CASTRTGDYGYTF
CDR3 DNA: TGTGCCAGCACCCGGACAGGAGACTATGGCTACACCTTC
J gene: TRBJ1-2
V gene: TRBV6-1
clone size: few
D gene: TRBD1

CDR3 protein: CSARDPGTSGTDTQYF
CDR3 DNA: TGCAGTGCTAGAGACCCCGGGACTAGCGGCACAGATACGCAGTATTTT
J gene: TRBJ2-3
V gene: TRBV20-1
clone size: -
D gene: TRBD2

CDR3 protein: CASSILLGQNTGELFF
CDR3 DNA: TGTGCCAGCAGCATCCTCCTCGGCCAAAACACCGGGGAGCTGTTTTTT
J gene: TRBJ2-2
V gene: TRBV7-6
clone size: -
D gene: -

CDR3 protein: CASSLQGLDQPQHF
CDR3 DNA: TGTGCCAGCAGTTTACAGGGGTTGGATCAGCCCCAGCATTTT
J gene: TRBJ1-5
V gene: TRBV28
clone size: -
D gene: -

CDR3 protein: CASSSLTPNIQYF
CDR3 DNA: TGTGCCAGCAGCTCCCTGACCCCGAACATTCAGTACTTC
J gene: TRBJ2-4
V gene: TRBV28
clone size: few
D gene: -

CDR3 protein: CASSGLAGPPVDPDTQYF
CDR3 DNA: TGTGCCAGCAGCGGACTAGCGGGGCCCCCTGTAGATCCAGATACGCAGTATTTT
J gene: TRBJ2-3
V gene: TRBV7-6
clone size: -
D gene: TRBD2

CDR3 protein: CASSPPRASGRVRNTGELFF
CDR3 DNA: TGTGCCAGCTCACCACCTCGGGCTAGCGGGAGAGTACGTAACACCGGGGAGCTGTTTTTT
J gene: TRBJ2-2
V gene: TRBV18
clone size: -
D gene: TRBD2

CDR3 protein: CASSPRGLAGNTIYF
CDR3 DNA: TGTGCCAGCAGCCCCAGGGGGTTAGCTGGAAACACCATATATTTT
J gene: TRBJ1-3
V gene: TRBV7-8
clone size: -
D gene: TRBD1

CDR3 protein: CASSLVVSGELFF
CDR3 DNA: TGTGCCAGCAGCTTAGTTGTAAGCGGGGAGCTGTTTTTT
J gene: TRBJ2-2
V gene: TRBV7-2
clone size: many
D gene: -

CDR3 protein: CASSASQTDGLEQYF
CDR3 DNA: TGTGCCAGCTCAGCTTCACAGACCGACGGCCTTGAGCAGTACTTC
J gene: TRBJ2-7
V gene: TRBV18
clone size: few
D gene: -

CDR3 protein: CASSLEQGAEAFF
CDR3 DNA: TGTGCCAGCAGCTTAGAGCAGGGGGCTGAAGCTTTCTTT
J gene: TRBJ1-1
V gene: TRBV7-8
clone size: many
D gene: TRBD1

CDR3 protein: CSARGGGRQGYNEQFF
CDR3 DNA: TGCAGTGCTAGAGGAGGGGGGCGACAGGGTTACAATGAGCAGTTCTTC
J gene: TRBJ2-1
V gene: TRBV20-1
clone size: -
D gene: -

CDR3 protein: CASSLTQTGTEGNTIYF
CDR3 DNA: TGTGCCAGCAGCTTGACTCAGACCGGGACAGAAGGAAACACCATATATTTT
J gene: TRBJ1-3
V gene: TRBV7-8
clone size: many
D gene: TRBD1

CDR3 protein: CASSPQGLRLAGTEQFF
CDR3 DNA: TGTGCCAGCAGCCCCCAGGGCCTGAGACTAGCGGGGACAGAGCAGTTCTTC
J gene: TRBJ2-1
V gene: TRBV7-2
clone size: -
D gene: TRBD2

CDR3 protein: CASSHSNQPQHF
CDR3 DNA: TGTGCCAGTTCCCATAGCAATCAGCCCCAGCATTTT
J gene: TRBJ1-5
V gene: TRBV19
clone size: few
D gene: -

CDR3 protein: CASSITGGPNTEAFF
CDR3 DNA: TGTGCCAGTAGTATTACAGGGGGCCCGAACACTGAAGCTTTCTTT
J gene: TRBJ1-1
V gene: TRBV19
clone size: -
D gene: TRBD1

CDR3 protein: CASSLMGPNTEAFF
CDR3 DNA: TGTGCCAGCAGCTTGATGGGCCCGAACACTGAAGCTTTCTTT
J gene: TRBJ1-1
V gene: TRBV7-9
clone size: few
D gene: -

CDR3 protein: CASSPTLGGVSNQPQHF
CDR3 DNA: TGTGCCAGTAGTCCCACCCTGGGCGGGGTTAGCAATCAGCCCCAGCATTTT
J gene: TRBJ1-5
V gene: TRBV19
clone size: few
D gene: -

CDR3 protein: CASSSSSLGGGHYEQYF
CDR3 DNA: TGTGCCAGCAGTTCCTCCTCCCTTGGGGGGGGCCACTACGAGCAGTACTTC
J gene: TRBJ2-7
V gene: TRBV6-5
clone size: -
D gene: -

CDR3 protein: CASSFSRGGDTQYF
CDR3 DNA: TGTGCCAGCAGCTTCTCCAGGGGCGGAGATACGCAGTATTTT
J gene: TRBJ2-3
V gene: TRBV7-2
clone size: many
D gene: -

CDR3 protein: CASSQDEGANGEKLFF
CDR3 DNA: TGCGCCAGCAGCCAAGACGAGGGAGCGAATGGTGAAAAACTGTTTTTT
J gene: TRBJ1-4
V gene: TRBV4-1
clone size: -
D gene: -

CDR3 protein: CASSGLRLAGADTQYF
CDR3 DNA: TGTGCCAGCAGTGGGCTGCGGCTAGCGGGGGCAGATACGCAGTATTTT
J gene: TRBJ2-3
V gene: TRBV12-3/TRBV12-4
clone size: -
D gene: TRBD2

CDR3 protein: CASSRGGAGGFPNEQFF
CDR3 DNA: TGTGCCAGCAGCAGAGGGGGAGCGGGAGGTTTCCCCAATGAGCAGTTCTTC
J gene: TRBJ2-1
V gene: TRBV6-5
clone size: -
D gene: TRBD2

CDR3 protein: CASSQDMPAGANIQYF
CDR3 DNA: TGTGCCAGCAGCCAAGATATGCCAGCGGGGGCAAACATTCAGTACTTC
J gene: TRBJ2-4
V gene: TRBV4-2
clone size: few
D gene: TRBD2

CDR3 protein: CASSLDQDSPLHF
CDR3 DNA: TGCGCCAGCAGCTTGGATCAGGATTCACCCCTCCACTTT
J gene: TRBJ1-6
V gene: TRBV5-1
clone size: -
D gene: -

CDR3 protein: CASRLTSQGPVEQFF
CDR3 DNA: TGTGCCAGCAGGTTAACCTCTCAGGGGCCGGTTGAGCAGTTCTTC
J gene: TRBJ2-1
V gene: TRBV7-2
clone size: many
D gene: -

CDR3 protein: CASSYRPRDRGAEAFF
CDR3 DNA: TGTGCCAGCAGCTATAGGCCCCGTGACAGGGGGGCTGAAGCTTTCTTT
J gene: TRBJ1-1
V gene: TRBV7-9
clone size: -
D gene: TRBD1

CDR3 protein: CASSLGLIAGAKYF
CDR3 DNA: TGTGCCAGCAGCTTAGGACTAATAGCGGGAGCAAAGTACTTC
J gene: TRBJ2-7
V gene: TRBV7-2
clone size: -
D gene: TRBD2

CDR3 protein: CASSLIGGAGQPQHF
CDR3 DNA: TGTGCCAGCAGCTTGATTGGGGGCGCAGGTCAGCCCCAGCATTTT
J gene: TRBJ1-5
V gene: TRBV7-9
clone size: -
D gene: -

CDR3 protein: CASSLEETRDTQYF
CDR3 DNA: TGTGCCAGCAGCTTAGAGGAAACACGAGATACGCAGTATTTT
J gene: TRBJ2-3
V gene: TRBV7-9
clone size: few
D gene: -

CDR3 protein: CASSQVTNRASNEQFF
CDR3 DNA: TGCGCCAGCAGCCAAGTGACCAACCGGGCCTCAAATGAGCAGTTCTTC
J gene: TRBJ2-1
V gene: TRBV4-3
clone size: -
D gene: -

CDR3 protein: CASSPNGGRGYTF
CDR3 DNA: TGTGCCAGCAGCCCCAATGGCGGTCGGGGCTACACCTTC
J gene: TRBJ1-2
V gene: TRBV7-8
clone size: few
D gene: -

CDR3 protein: CASSPTGGGANVLTF
CDR3 DNA: TGTGCCAGCAGCCCGACAGGGGGAGGGGCCAACGTCCTGACTTTC
J gene: TRBJ2-6
V gene: TRBV6-5
clone size: -
D gene: TRBD1

CDR3 protein: CASSQWRKETQYF
CDR3 DNA: TGCGCCAGCAGCCAGTGGCGGAAAGAGACCCAGTACTTC
J gene: TRBJ2-5
V gene: TRBV4-1
clone size: -
D gene: -

CDR3 protein: CASSLATTGWGNTIYF
CDR3 DNA: TGTGCCAGCAGTTTAGCTACAACAGGGTGGGGAAACACCATATATTTT
J gene: TRBJ1-3
V gene: TRBV12-3/TRBV12-4
clone size: -
D gene: -

CDR3 protein: CASSLSGVSTDTQYF
CDR3 DNA: TGTGCCAGCAGTCTCAGCGGGGTGAGCACAGATACGCAGTATTTT
J gene: TRBJ2-3
V gene: TRBV12-3/TRBV12-4
clone size: -
D gene: TRBD2

CDR3 protein: CASSLSLPGDTQYF
CDR3 DNA: TGCGCCAGCAGCTTGAGTCTTCCGGGGGATACGCAGTATTTT
J gene: TRBJ2-3
V gene: TRBV5-1
clone size: -
D gene: -

CDR3 protein: CASSPFPGGEQYF
CDR3 DNA: TGTGCCAGCAGCCCCTTCCCGGGGGGCGAGCAGTACTTC
J gene: TRBJ2-7
V gene: TRBV7-6
clone size: -
D gene: TRBD2

CDR3 protein: CASSQVLGQRGIYNSPLHF
CDR3 DNA: TGCGCCAGCAGCCAAGTTTTGGGACAGCGAGGGATATATAATTCACCCCTCCACTTT
J gene: TRBJ1-6
V gene: TRBV4-1
clone size: -
D gene: TRBD1

CDR3 protein: CASRKTGGSGTDTQYF
CDR3 DNA: TGTGCCAGCAGGAAAACGGGCGGGAGTGGCACAGATACGCAGTATTTT
J gene: TRBJ2-3
V gene: TRBV6-2/TRBV6-3
clone size: few
D gene: TRBD2